Listed below are T cell receptor beta chains from one sample, sequenced in a study of cytomegalovirus exposure and HLA in healthy donors. TCRdb's table, derived via immunoSEQ multiplex PCR, lists solely in-frame clones and lacks some. The repertoire holds about 140,000 clones, 79% seen once, with 6.5% in the top ten. Specimen: PBMCs. The receptor source for this set is a man in his forties or fifties in good health and CMV-seropositive. CDR3s include the opening cysteine and the closing phenylalanine or tryptophan. A D gene is named only where the DNA matches it firmly. Clone size appears in some rows only: once, few, many, or a class for an expanded clone.

clone size: few
J gene: TRBJ1-2
D gene: TRBD1
V gene: TRBV11-2
CDR3 protein: CASSLERTGGTGGYTF
CDR3 DNA: TGTGCCAGCAGCTTAGAAAGAACAGGGGGTACTGGAGGCTACACCTTC

clone size: few
J gene: TRBJ2-5
D gene: .
V gene: TRBV30
CDR3 protein: CAWSLTRRQETQYF
CDR3 DNA: TGTGCCTGGAGTCTGACTAGGAGGCAAGAGACCCAGTACTTC

clone size: .
J gene: TRBJ2-7
D gene: TRBD2
V gene: TRBV6-1
CDR3 protein: CASSEAPSGSPNEQYF
CDR3 DNA: TGTGCCAGCAGTGAAGCCCCCAGCGGGAGTCCCAACGAGCAGTACTTC

clone size: .
J gene: TRBJ2-2
D gene: TRBD2
V gene: TRBV10-1
CDR3 protein: CASSEREAGGELFF
CDR3 DNA: TGCGCCAGCAGTGAGCGGGAGGCCGGCGGGGAGCTGTTTTTT

clone size: .
J gene: TRBJ1-1
D gene: .
V gene: TRBV18
CDR3 protein: CASSPPGAPPEAFF
CDR3 DNA: TGTGCCAGCTCACCCCCAGGGGCGCCCCCTGAAGCTTTCTTT

clone size: .
J gene: TRBJ1-4
D gene: .
V gene: TRBV25-1
CDR3 protein: CASSERGIGKLFF
CDR3 DNA: TGTGCCAGCAGTGAAAGGGGGATAGGAAAACTGTTTTTT

clone size: once
J gene: TRBJ1-5
D gene: TRBD1
V gene: TRBV27
CDR3 protein: CASSSTRGDYSNQPQHF
CDR3 DNA: TGTGCCAGCAGTTCGACCAGGGGGGATTATAGCAATCAGCCCCAGCATTTT

clone size: .
J gene: TRBJ2-7
D gene: TRBD2
V gene: TRBV5-4
CDR3 protein: CASSLTGGHPYEQYF
CDR3 DNA: TGTGCCAGCAGCTTGACGGGAGGGCACCCCTACGAGCAGTACTTC

clone size: medium-sized
J gene: TRBJ2-3
D gene: TRBD2
V gene: TRBV6-1
CDR3 protein: CASSEGAGDTDTQYF
CDR3 DNA: TGTGCCAGCAGTGAAGGAGCGGGGGACACAGATACGCAGTATTTT

clone size: .
J gene: TRBJ2-7
D gene: .
V gene: TRBV2
CDR3 protein: CASSLDWDIRTNEQYF
CDR3 DNA: TGTGCCAGCAGCCTAGATTGGGACATCCGAACCAACGAGCAGTACTTC

clone size: .
J gene: TRBJ1-6
D gene: .
V gene: TRBV28
CDR3 protein: CASSRLMTGNNSPLHF
CDR3 DNA: TGTGCCAGCAGCCGACTAATGACAGGAAATAATTCACCCCTCCACTTT

clone size: once
J gene: TRBJ2-2
D gene: .
V gene: TRBV5-5
CDR3 protein: CASRSRVRENTGELFF
CDR3 DNA: TGTGCCAGCAGGTCCAGGGTGCGGGAGAACACCGGGGAGCTGTTTTTT

clone size: .
J gene: TRBJ1-3
D gene: .
V gene: TRBV7-8
CDR3 protein: CASSLIGGSGNTIYF
CDR3 DNA: TGTGCCAGCAGCTTAATCGGTGGCTCTGGAAACACCATATATTTT

clone size: .
J gene: TRBJ2-7
D gene: TRBD1
V gene: TRBV10-3
CDR3 protein: CAISENRGRYEQYF
CDR3 DNA: TGTGCCATCAGTGAGAACAGGGGGCGCTACGAGCAGTACTTC

clone size: once
J gene: TRBJ2-3
D gene: .
V gene: TRBV19
CDR3 protein: CASSISGSTDTQYF
CDR3 DNA: TGTGCCAGTAGTATAAGTGGCTCCACAGATACGCAGTATTTT

clone size: .
J gene: TRBJ2-7
D gene: TRBD1
V gene: TRBV2
CDR3 protein: CASSEQGAGSSYEQYF
CDR3 DNA: TGTGCCAGCAGTGAGCAGGGGGCCGGTTCTTCCTACGAGCAGTACTTC

clone size: .
J gene: TRBJ2-5
D gene: .
V gene: TRBV6-4
CDR3 protein: CASSESRGETQYF
CDR3 DNA: TGTGCCAGCAGTGAGTCCCGGGGTGAGACCCAGTACTTC

clone size: .
J gene: TRBJ1-2
D gene: TRBD1
V gene: TRBV28
CDR3 protein: CASRRTGRNYGYTF
CDR3 DNA: TGTGCCAGCAGGCGGACAGGGAGGAACTATGGCTACACCTTC

clone size: .
J gene: TRBJ2-4
D gene: .
V gene: TRBV14
CDR3 protein: CASSQEGQGGGIQYF
CDR3 DNA: TGTGCCAGCAGCCAAGAAGGCCAGGGAGGGGGCATTCAGTACTTC

clone size: .
J gene: TRBJ2-1
D gene: TRBD1
V gene: TRBV6-5
CDR3 protein: CASSSLGGSSYNEQFF
CDR3 DNA: TGTGCCAGCAGTTCCTTAGGGGGCAGCTCCTACAATGAGCAGTTCTTC

clone size: .
J gene: TRBJ2-1
D gene: .
V gene: TRBV6-1
CDR3 protein: CASRSGTHNEQFF
CDR3 DNA: TGTGCCAGCAGGTCCGGGACTCACAATGAGCAGTTCTTC

clone size: .
J gene: TRBJ2-1
D gene: TRBD1
V gene: TRBV7-9
CDR3 protein: CASSLGQGDNDNEQFF
CDR3 DNA: TGTGCCAGCAGCTTAGGGCAGGGGGATAATGACAATGAGCAGTTCTTC

clone size: .
J gene: TRBJ1-6
D gene: .
V gene: TRBV5-4
CDR3 protein: CASSFQENSPLHF
CDR3 DNA: TGTGCCAGCAGCTTCCAAGAGAATTCACCCCTCCACTTT

clone size: .
J gene: TRBJ2-7
D gene: .
V gene: TRBV4-1
CDR3 protein: CASSLGRDSATTYEQYF
CDR3 DNA: TGCGCCAGCAGCCTAGGTCGGGATAGCGCGACCACCTACGAGCAGTACTTC

clone size: .
J gene: TRBJ2-7
D gene: TRBD2
V gene: TRBV6-1
CDR3 protein: CASSALGLAGGEQYF
CDR3 DNA: TGTGCCAGCAGTGCATTAGGACTAGCGGGAGGCGAGCAGTACTTC

clone size: .
J gene: TRBJ1-2
D gene: .
V gene: TRBV27
CDR3 protein: CASSYTGDYGYTF
CDR3 DNA: TGTGCCAGCAGCTACACCGGAGACTATGGCTACACCTTC

clone size: .
J gene: TRBJ2-1
D gene: TRBD2
V gene: TRBV4-1
CDR3 protein: CASSPGLAGGNREQFF
CDR3 DNA: TGCGCCAGCAGCCCCGGACTAGCGGGAGGCAACAGGGAGCAGTTCTTC

clone size: .
J gene: TRBJ2-3
D gene: .
V gene: TRBV27
CDR3 protein: CASSLNRLPDTQYF
CDR3 DNA: TGTGCCAGCAGTTTAAACCGGTTACCAGATACGCAGTATTTT

clone size: .
J gene: TRBJ1-5
D gene: TRBD1
V gene: TRBV7-6
CDR3 protein: CASSSVDRGAPNQPQHF
CDR3 DNA: TGTGCCAGCAGCTCCGTCGACAGGGGGGCACCCAATCAGCCCCAGCATTTT

clone size: .
J gene: TRBJ2-5
D gene: TRBD1
V gene: TRBV15
CDR3 protein: CATSRDYQGEETQYF
CDR3 DNA: TGTGCCACCAGCAGAGATTACCAGGGGGAAGAGACCCAGTACTTC

clone size: .
J gene: TRBJ1-5
D gene: .
V gene: TRBV30
CDR3 protein: CAWSPLRGNQPQHF
CDR3 DNA: TGTGCCTGGAGTCCCCTCAGGGGCAATCAGCCCCAGCATTTT

clone size: few
J gene: TRBJ1-5
D gene: TRBD1
V gene: TRBV5-5
CDR3 protein: CASSSDRRFDSNQPQHF
CDR3 DNA: TGTGCCAGCAGCTCGGACAGGAGATTCGATAGCAATCAGCCCCAGCATTTT

clone size: .
J gene: TRBJ1-5
D gene: TRBD1
V gene: TRBV4-1
CDR3 protein: CASSQEPPAGQANQPQHF
CDR3 DNA: TGCGCCAGCAGCCAAGAACCCCCCGCTGGACAGGCTAATCAGCCCCAGCATTTT

clone size: once
J gene: TRBJ1-5
D gene: .
V gene: TRBV6-5
CDR3 protein: CASSERAPGQPQHF
CDR3 DNA: TGTGCCAGCAGTGAAAGGGCCCCGGGACAGCCCCAGCATTTT

clone size: .
J gene: TRBJ2-5
D gene: TRBD2
V gene: TRBV6-5
CDR3 protein: CASSYLGLAGETQYF
CDR3 DNA: TGTGCCAGCAGTTACTTGGGACTAGCGGGAGAGACCCAGTACTTC

clone size: .
J gene: TRBJ2-7
D gene: TRBD2
V gene: TRBV11-2
CDR3 protein: CASSPLERGYEQYF
CDR3 DNA: TGTGCCAGCAGCCCCCTGGAGCGGGGGTACGAGCAGTACTTC

clone size: .
J gene: TRBJ2-3
D gene: .
V gene: TRBV19
CDR3 protein: CASSQVPSADTQYF
CDR3 DNA: TGTGCCAGTAGTCAGGTCCCTAGCGCCGATACGCAGTATTTT

clone size: .
J gene: TRBJ1-5
D gene: TRBD1
V gene: TRBV11-3
CDR3 protein: CASSSTDRDTGLDQPQHF
CDR3 DNA: TGTGCCAGCAGCTCAACCGACAGGGATACTGGATTAGATCAGCCCCAGCATTTT